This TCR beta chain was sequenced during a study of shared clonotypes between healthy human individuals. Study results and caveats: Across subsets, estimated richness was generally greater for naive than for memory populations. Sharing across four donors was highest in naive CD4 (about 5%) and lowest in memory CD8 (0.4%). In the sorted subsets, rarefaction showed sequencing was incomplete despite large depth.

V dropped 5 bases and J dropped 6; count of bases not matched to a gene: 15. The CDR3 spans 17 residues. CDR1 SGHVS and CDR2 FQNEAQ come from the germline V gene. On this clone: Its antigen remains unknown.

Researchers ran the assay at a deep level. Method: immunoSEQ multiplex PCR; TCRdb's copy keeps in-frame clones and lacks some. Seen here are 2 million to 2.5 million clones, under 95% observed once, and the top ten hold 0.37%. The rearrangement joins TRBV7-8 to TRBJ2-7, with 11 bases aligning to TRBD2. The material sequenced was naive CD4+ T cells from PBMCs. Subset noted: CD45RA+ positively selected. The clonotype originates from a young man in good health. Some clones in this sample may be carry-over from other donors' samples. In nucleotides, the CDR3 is TGTGCCAGCAGCCCGAACCGGGTACTAGCGGGAGCCGTCGAGCAGTACTTC. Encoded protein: CASSPNRVLAGAVEQYF. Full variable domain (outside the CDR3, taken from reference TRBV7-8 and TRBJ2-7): GAGVSQSPRYKVAKRGQDVALRCDPISGHVSLFWYQQALGQGPEFLTYFQNEAQLDKSGLPSDRFFAERPEGSVSTLKIQRTQQEDSAVYLCASSPNRVLAGAVEQYFGPGTRLTVT.